These 6 T cell receptor beta chains were sequenced from one sample in a study of cytomegalovirus exposure and HLA in healthy donors. PCR amplification relied on 60 Vbeta primers (plus 13 Jbeta primers). Clones were sequenced by immunoSEQ multiplex PCR, and TCRdb holds only the in-frame ones, with some missing. The table has about 98,000 clones, roughly 83% seen once; the top ten hold around 2.6%. Material for sequencing was PBMCs. The receptors stem from a man aged 35 to 55 in good health and CMV-seronegative.

This clone was observed a few times. CDR3 sequence: CASSVGVGSEAFF. CDR3 coding DNA: TGTGCCAGCAGCGTAGGCGTGGGGAGCGAAGCTTTCTTT. The chain couples TRBV9 to TRBJ1-1; D unclear. The CDR3 totals 13 residues. Trimming pared 0 bases from V and 8 bases from J, leaving 11 bases between. The germline V gene has CDR1 SGDLS and CDR2 YYNGEE.

The count of this clone is one. V usage is TRBV9 and J usage is TRBJ2-1; D might be TRBD2 (6 bases). The V gene's germline CDR1 is SGDLS and CDR2 YYNGEE. V lost 0 bases to trimming and J lost 7 bases, with 23 bases between them. This CDR3 contains 18 residues. The CDR3 here is CASSVAPRGRSAENEQFF. DNA for the CDR3: TGTGCCAGCAGCGTAGCCCCCCGGGGGAGAAGCGCGGAAAATGAGCAGTTCTTC.

Details on this clone: One junction end disagrees with the germline gene, perhaps due to a read error. This CDR3 is also generated by other DNA sequences in the sample. The chain has TRBV4-1 and TRBJ1-1; D is perhaps TRBD1 (6 bases). The germline V gene has CDR1 MGHRA and CDR2 YSYEKL. This CDR3 region has 13 residues. Written as DNA, the CDR3 is TGCGCCAGCAGCCAGTACAGGGACACTGAAGCCTTCTTT. Amino acids: CASSQYRDTEAFF.

V is TRBV4-1 and J is TRBJ1-6, with 9 bases fitting TRBD1. Trimming removed 3 bases from V and 8 bases from J; junction bases left unmatched: 2. Germline V gene sequence: CDR1 MGHRA, CDR2 YSYEKL. There are 14 residues in the CDR3. The CDR3 region has the DNA TGCGCCAGCAGCCACGGACAGGGGTATTCACCCCTCCACTTT. Amino acid sequence: CASSHGQGYSPLHF.

This rearrangement joins TRBV10-3 to TRBJ2-1; TRBD2 is a possible D gene (6 bases). The CDR3 runs to 19 residues. Trimming removed 8 bases at V and 1 base at J, with 27 bases between. Germline values: CDR1 ENHRY, CDR2 SYGVKD. The CDR3 loop is CAILNPGGTSSGSYNEQFF. The CDR3 nucleotides are TGTGCCATCCTTAATCCTGGGGGGACCTCGTCGGGATCCTACAATGAGCAGTTCTTC.

The chain couples TRBV5-3 to TRBJ2-4; tentatively, D is TRBD2 (5 bases). TRBV5-3 is an ORF; its function is uncertain. V lost 4 bases, J lost 2 bases, and 34 bases lay in between. CDR3 size: 22 residues. CDR3: CARSPNSGSRDPTEISKNIQYF. CDR3 nucleotides: TGTGCCAGAAGCCCCAACTCGGGATCTAGAGATCCCACAGAAATTTCCAAAAACATTCAGTACTTC.